The present T cell receptor (beta chain) was sequenced within a study of blood T cell repertoires in COVID-19. Turning to the study itself: Samples of COVID-19 (acute and convalescent) were obtained from the United States, Italy and Spain. PBMCs, B-cell-depleted T cells, or T cells provided the cDNA or gDNA that made up the material.

Under the authors' procedure: Estimation of nucleated cell counts relied on the amplification of reference gene primers. Here immunoSEQ multiplex PCR was the method, and the copy in TCRdb shows in-frame clones only, minus some. The D gene and trimming were derived from the DNA, and the V and J assignments and clone size from that table. Found here are some 79,000 clones, around nine tenths of them singletons; the top ten hold around 13%. Trimming left V 4 bases short and J 7 bases short, with 20 bases between. The CDR3 length is 15 residues. Germline V gene data show CDR1 as SGHNT and CDR2 as YYREEE (reference sequence).

The TCR comes from a man between 65 and 85 years old with active or convalescent COVID-19. The source material was peripheral blood. The chain recombines TRBV5-4 with TRBJ1-1; D is uncertain. This CDR3 reads CASSLIGGTLVEAFF. The DNA for the CDR3 is TGTGCCAGCAGCCTAATTGGAGGTACCTTAGTTGAAGCTTTCTTT. Drawing the rest from reference TRBV5-4 and TRBJ1-1, the complete variable domain is ETGVTQSPTHLIKTRGQQVTLRCSSQSGHNTVSWYQQALGQGPQFIFQYYREEENGRGNFPPRFSGLQFPNYSSELNVNALELDDSALYLCASSLIGGTLVEAFFGQGTRLTVV.